Each of the 20 T cell receptor beta chains below was sequenced from the same sample in a study of cytomegalovirus exposure and HLA in healthy donors. PCR primers comprised 60 Vbeta and 13 Jbeta primers. Only in-frame clones appear in the TCRdb table, and some are missing; sequencing was by immunoSEQ multiplex PCR. The sample totals approximately 96,000 clones. Sequenced: PBMCs. The receptors shown here come from a girl aged 10-17 years in good health and CMV-seropositive.

The chain employs TRBV6-5 and TRBJ2-7; 9 nucleotides agree with TRBD2. This CDR3 is 12 amino acids long. Per germline, CDR1 MNHEY and CDR2 SVGAGI. Trimming removed 8 bases from V and 4 bases from J; junction bases left unmatched: 3. CDR3 coding DNA: TGTGCCAGCTGTCTAGCGGGGTACGAGCAGTACGTC. It translates to CASCLAGYEQYV.

The chain employs TRBV7-2 and TRBJ2-5; TRBD2 agrees at 9 bases. V lost 5 bases to trimming and J lost 5 bases; unmatched junction nucleotides: 6. This CDR3 comprises 14 residues. Germline values: CDR1 SGHTA, CDR2 FQGNSA. The CDR3 protein is CASSIGTSRETQYF. DNA for the CDR3: TGTGCCAGCAGCATCGGGACTAGCCGCGAGACCCAGTACTTC.

The chain is built from TRBV11-2 and TRBJ1-1; D call uncertain. Germline-derived CDR1 and CDR2 are SGHAT and FQNNGV. This CDR3 comprises 14 residues. V dropped 4 bases and J dropped 6 bases, with 15 bases sitting between them. In DNA form, the CDR3 reads TGTGCCAGCAGCTCCACCGAGAGGGCGGCTGAAGCTTTCTTT. It translates to CASSSTERAAEAFF.

The chain carries TRBV9 and TRBJ1-2; 7 nucleotides match TRBD1. Trimming took 4 bases from V and 6 from J; bases not matched to a gene: 12. Germline V gene data show CDR1 as SGDLS and CDR2 as YYNGEE. This CDR3 has 15 amino acids. This CDR3 reads CASSTIATGKDGYTF. The CDR3 nucleotides are TGTGCCAGCAGCACTATTGCGACAGGGAAGGATGGCTACACCTTC.

The V call is TRBV6-6, the J call TRBJ1-1; no reliable D call. Looked up from germline, CDR1 is MNHNY and CDR2 is SVGAGI (reference sequence). V was shortened by 5 bases and J by 3 bases, with 10 bases between the two germline ends. The CDR3 is 13 residues long. CDR3 DNA: TGTGCCAGCAGTCCTACCTTTCACACTGAAGCTTTCTTT. It yields the protein CASSPTFHTEAFF.

V and J are TRBV5-1 and TRBJ1-2, with TRBD1 matching over 11 bases. This CDR3 has 16 amino acids. J gave up 6 bases and V 2 bases, and 9 bases lay outside the gene matches. In germline, CDR1 is SGHRS, CDR2 YFSETQ. The DNA for the CDR3 is TGCGCCAGCAGCTTTTCCGGACAGGGGGCAATCGATGGCTACACCTTC. It encodes CASSFSGQGAIDGYTF.

The rearrangement joins TRBV18 to TRBJ2-7, with 7 nucleotides matching TRBD1. V trimming: 6 bases; J trimming: 6 bases; junction bases outside the gene matches: 23. In germline, CDR1 is KGHSH, CDR2 LQKENI. The CDR3 extends over 18 amino acids. The CDR3 nucleotides are TGTGCCAGCTCGCCTCGACAGGGTGGGGACCGCTGGAATCCCGAGCAGTACTTC. As protein: CASSPRQGGDRWNPEQYF. The full variable domain, with the rest looked up from reference TRBV18 and TRBJ2-7, is NAGVMQNPRHLVRRRGQEARLRCSPMKGHSHVYWYRQLPEEGLKFMVYLQKENIIDESGMPKERFSAEFPKEGPSILRIQQVVRGDSAAYFCASSPRQGGDRWNPEQYFGPGTRLTVT.

The V gene is TRBV27, the J gene TRBJ1-1; TRBD1 is a possible D gene (5 bases). V was clipped by 2 bases and J by 3 bases, with 25 bases between them. The CDR3 is made up of 19 amino acids. Germline V gene lookup returns CDR1 MNHEY and CDR2 SMNVEV (reference sequence). CDR3 amino acids: CASSLGPLRRGRVDTEAFF. CDR3 coding DNA: TGTGCCAGCAGTTTAGGTCCGCTTAGACGAGGCAGGGTAGACACTGAAGCTTTCTTT.

The V gene is TRBV18, the J gene TRBJ2-7; 7 bases are a match to TRBD1. Germline CDR1 is KGHSH and CDR2 is LQKENI. The CDR3 is made up of 13 amino acids. Losses at the gene ends were 3 bases for V and 2 bases for J; bases not matched to a gene: 1. The CDR3 is CASSPGTAYEQYV. CDR3 nucleotide sequence: TGTGCCAGCTCACCCGGGACAGCCTACGAGCAGTACGTC.

This sequence joins TRBV6-5 and TRBJ2-2; D is unresolved. This CDR3 comprises 13 residues. Germline values: CDR1 MNHEY, CDR2 SVGAGI. Between the trimmed V and J ends, which lost 1 base and 4 bases, there was a span of 4 bases. CDR3 amino acids: CASSYYSTGELFF. CDR3 DNA sequence: TGTGCCAGCAGTTACTACAGCACCGGGGAGCTGTTTTTT.

The chain uses TRBV9 and TRBJ1-2; TRBD1 matches 8 bases. The junction had 6 bases not matched to a gene; V was cut back by 3 bases and J by 8 bases. The CDR3 extends over 13 amino acids. From germline, CDR1 is SGDLS and CDR2 YYNGEE. CDR3 amino acids: CASSATGERGYTF. CDR3 sequence (DNA): TGTGCCAGCAGCGCGACAGGGGAGCGGGGCTACACCTTC. The whole variable domain, remainder taken from reference TRBV9 and TRBJ1-2, is DSGVTQTPKHLITATGQRVTLRCSPRSGDLSVYWYQQSLDQGLQFLIQYYNGEERAKGNILERFSAQQFPDLHSELNLSSLELGDSALYFCASSATGERGYTFGSGTRLTVV.

As regards this clone: Compared with germline, one end of the junction differs, possibly owing to a read error. J is TRBJ2-2 and V is TRBV5-4, with 7 nucleotides matching TRBD1. CDR1 is SGHNT and CDR2 is YYREEE in the germline V gene (reference sequence). The CDR3 runs 15 residues. The CDR3 DNA follows: TGTGCCAGTAGCTCGGGACAGTTGAACACCGGGGAGCTGTTTTTT. Protein product: CASSSGQLNTGELFF. The variable domain in full, with the rest retrieved from reference TRBV5-4 and TRBJ2-2, is ETGVTQSPTHLIKTRGQQVTLRCSSQSGHNTVSWYQQALGQGPQFIFQYYREEENGRGNFPPRFSGLQFPNYSSELNVNALELDDSALYLCASSSGQLNTGELFFGEGSRLTVL.

The rearrangement joins TRBV14 to TRBJ2-7, with TRBD1 identical over 7 bases. CDR3 length: 14 amino acids. Germline CDR1 and CDR2: SGHDN and FVKESK. Trimming took 5 bases from V and 3 from J; bases not matched to a gene: 7. Here the CDR3 reads CASSSLDRFYEQYF. CDR3 nucleotide sequence: TGTGCCAGCAGCTCCTTGGACAGGTTCTACGAGCAGTACTTC.

The chain employs TRBV5-1 and TRBJ1-5; TRBD1 matches at 7 bases. The V gene's germline CDR1 is SGHRS and CDR2 YFSETQ. This CDR3 region has 15 residues. V lost 0 bases, J lost 1 base, and 1 base stayed unmatched. The chain's CDR3 is CASSLEGQSNQPQHF. The CDR3 DNA is TGCGCCAGCAGCTTGGAGGGACAGAGCAATCAGCCCCAGCATTTT.

This sequence joins TRBV6-1 and TRBJ2-7; TRBD1 might be the D (6 bases). Trimming removed 5 bases at V and 3 bases at J, with 17 bases between. The germline V gene has CDR1 MNHNS and CDR2 SASEGT. The CDR3 is made up of 15 amino acids. The CDR3 sequence: CASSSGHESNYEQYV. As DNA, the CDR3 is TGTGCCAGCAGTTCGGGACACGAGTCTAACTACGAGCAGTACGTC.

The V gene is TRBV11-2, the J gene TRBJ2-2; tentative D call: TRBD2 (5 bases). Germline lookup yields CDR1 SGHAT and CDR2 FQNNGV. V was trimmed by 3 bases and J by 0 bases, leaving 8 bases between them. CDR3 length equals 15 residues. The CDR3 protein is CASSFGSANTGELFF. The CDR3 DNA reads TGTGCCAGCAGCTTCGGTAGCGCGAACACCGGGGAGCTGTTTTTT.

The chain links TRBV6-5 to TRBJ1-1; 8 bases match TRBD1. Trimming cost V 6 bases and J 1 base; bases outside gene matches: 7. There are 15 residues in the CDR3. Per the germline V gene, CDR1 is MNHEY and CDR2 is SVGAGI. CDR3 sequence reads: CASSLSGTGNTEAFF. The DNA of the CDR3 is TGTGCCAGCAGCTTATCCGGGACAGGGAACACTGAAGCTTTCTTT.

The V gene is TRBV18, the J gene TRBJ1-1; D perhaps matches TRBD1 (5 bases). There are 16 residues in the CDR3. Trimming pared 2 bases from V and 6 bases from J, leaving 19 bases between. CDR1 KGHSH and CDR2 LQKENI come from the germline V gene. DNA of the CDR3: TGTGCCAGCTCACCAGGGCACGCGGACACGGAGTCTGAAGCTTTCTTT. This translates into CASSPGHADTESEAFF.

The chain links TRBV25-1 to TRBJ2-2, with a tentative D call TRBD2 (5 bases). Germline CDR1 and CDR2: MGHDK and SYGVNS. The CDR3 covers 11 residues. V dropped 8 bases and J dropped 6 bases, with 7 bases sitting between them. The CDR3 protein is CASRGAGELFF. CDR3 bases: TGTGCCAGCCGGGGAGCCGGGGAGCTGTTTTTT. Supplemented by reference TRBV25-1 and TRBJ2-2, the full variable domain reads EADIYQTPRYLVIGTGKKITLECSQTMGHDKMYWYQQDPGMELHLIHYSYGVNSTEKGDLSSESTVSRIRTEHFPLTLESARPSHTSQYLCASRGAGELFFGEGSRLTVL.

This CDR3 reads CSGYSEGGGYGYTF. The CDR3 region has the DNA TGCAGCGGTTACAGCGAAGGGGGCGGGTATGGCTACACCTTC. The chain uses TRBV29-1 and TRBJ1-2, with 7 nucleotides matching TRBD1. Germline V lookup: CDR1 SQVTM, CDR2 ANQGSEA. The CDR3 loop spans 14 amino acids. V shed 7 bases, J shed 5 bases, and the junction held 13 bases outside the gene matches.